These T cell receptor beta chains were read from a single sample in a study of blood T cell repertoires in COVID-19. Using immunoSEQ multiplex PCR, the repertoire was profiled, and TCRdb retains in-frame clones only, with some absent. The sample yields around 200,000 clones, approximately 84% seen once. Sequencing input: peripheral blood. Source of these receptors: a human donor in a cohort sampled during active COVID-19. The CDR3 runs from the conserved cysteine through the conserved F or W. D genes are given only for firm matches. Size is stated for part of the rows, as once, few or many counts, or as a class when the clone is expanded.

cdr3_nt,cdr3_aa,clone_size,j_call,v_call,d_call
TGCGCCAGCAACCACGGGACAGCGGCATCTGGAAACACCATATATTTT,CASNHGTAASGNTIYF,-,TRBJ1-3,TRBV5-1,TRBD1
TGTGCCAGCAGCGGCGGGAGGGTGTACAATGAGCAGTTCTTC,CASSGGRVYNEQFF,few,TRBJ2-1,TRBV5-4,TRBD2
TGCAGTGCTAGTATGCAGGGGGCGGATGAGCAGTTCTTC,CSASMQGADEQFF,-,TRBJ2-1,TRBV20-1,TRBD1
TGTGCCAGCAGCCAAGACCCACAGGGGGTATGGAATGAAAAACTGTTTTTT,CASSQDPQGVWNEKLFF,-,TRBJ1-4,TRBV3-1/TRBV3-2,TRBD1
TGTGCCAGCAGTGAGGGGGGGAACACTGAAGCTTTCTTT,CASSEGGNTEAFF,-,TRBJ1-1,TRBV2,-
TGTGCCAGCAGCTTATGGCGGGGGGGCTTAAATGAGCAGTTCTTC,CASSLWRGGLNEQFF,-,TRBJ2-1,TRBV7-6,TRBD2
TGTGCCAGCAGCCCCGGTGGTTTCACTGAAGCTTTCTTT,CASSPGGFTEAFF,-,TRBJ1-1,TRBV3-1/TRBV3-2,-
TGTGCCAGCGACAAGGTTCAAGGAAACACCATATATTTT,CASDKVQGNTIYF,few,TRBJ1-3,TRBV7-9,-
TGTGCCAGCAGCTTAGCTGGGGGCAGCTATGGCTACACCTTC,CASSLAGGSYGYTF,-,TRBJ1-2,TRBV11-1,-
TGTGCCAGTAGTAAATTCGGGCAGGGAAAGGACACTGAAGCTTTCTTT,CASSKFGQGKDTEAFF,-,TRBJ1-1,TRBV19,-
TGTGCCAGCAGCCAGGGGGACAGGACAATAGACAATGAGCAGTTCTTC,CASSQGDRTIDNEQFF,-,TRBJ2-1,TRBV3-1/TRBV3-2,TRBD1
TGTGCCTGGGGCGCTGGTCGCCAACTTCCGGACAGGGAAGCTTTCTTT,CAWGAGRQLPDREAFF,-,TRBJ1-1,TRBV30,TRBD1
TGTGCCAGCAGTGAGGGGCCGGGGGGTGTCATACAAGAGACCCAGTACTTC,CASSEGPGGVIQETQYF,few,TRBJ2-5,TRBV2,TRBD2
TGTGCCAGCAGCTCCGGACAGGGTTTCGGCACTGAAGCTTTCTTT,CASSSGQGFGTEAFF,-,TRBJ1-1,TRBV13,TRBD1
TGTGCCAGCAGCTTAGACGGGGGGAAAGATACGCAGTATTTT,CASSLDGGKDTQYF,-,TRBJ2-3,TRBV7-2,TRBD2
TGTGCCAGCAGTGAAGCGGTGGGAGCATACACAGATACGCAGTATTTT,CASSEAVGAYTDTQYF,-,TRBJ2-3,TRBV6-1,-
TGTGCCAGTAGTTTCCCAGGGACTAGAGATTATACGCAGTATTTT,CASSFPGTRDYTQYF,-,TRBJ2-3,TRBV19,TRBD2
TGTGCCAGCAGTGGGACAGACCTCTATGGCTACACCTTC,CASSGTDLYGYTF,-,TRBJ1-2,TRBV2,-
TGTGCCAGCAGTTATTATACTACAGGGGCCTCTTTGGGCGGCTACACCTTC,CASSYYTTGASLGGYTF,-,TRBJ1-2,TRBV13,TRBD1
TGCGCCAGCAGCCAAGAAGGGGCGGGGGGGCCTCACGGGTCCTACAATGAGCAGTTCTTC,CASSQEGAGGPHGSYNEQFF,-,TRBJ2-1,TRBV4-1,TRBD2
TGTGCCAGCTCACATACTAGCCCTGCTCCAGATACGCAGTATTTT,CASSHTSPAPDTQYF,-,TRBJ2-3,TRBV18,-
TGTGCCAGCAGCCTGGGACAGGGGGCAAGCACTGAAGCTTTCTTT,CASSLGQGASTEAFF,few,TRBJ1-1,TRBV7-6,TRBD1
TGCGCCAGCAGCTTGGGGGGCGCGAGCTCCTACAATGAGCAGTTCTTC,CASSLGGASSYNEQFF,-,TRBJ2-1,TRBV5-1,-
TGCGCCACTCGGGGGGACCAAACAGATACGCAGTATTTT,CATRGDQTDTQYF,-,TRBJ2-3,TRBV10-2,TRBD2
TGTGCCAGCAGCTTTCTAGGCGGGGGGGCCGGTCGCGAGCAGTACTTC,CASSFLGGGAGREQYF,-,TRBJ2-7,TRBV13,TRBD2
TGTGCCAGCAGGACAGGGGGCTATAATTCACCCCTCCACTTT,CASRTGGYNSPLHF,few,TRBJ1-6,TRBV6-6,TRBD1
TGCGCCAGCAGTGAGGCCCGGGCTAGCGGGTCCACAGATACGCAGTATTTT,CASSEARASGSTDTQYF,-,TRBJ2-3,TRBV10-1,TRBD2
TGTGCCAGCAGCCAACACCGACGGTCGGAGGGGCCCACTGAAGCTTTCTTT,CASSQHRRSEGPTEAFF,-,TRBJ1-1,TRBV4-2,-
TGCGCCAGCAGCCAAATTGCGGGGGGCCAAGAGACCCAGTACTTC,CASSQIAGGQETQYF,-,TRBJ2-5,TRBV4-1,TRBD2
TGTGCCAGCAGCCCCATCAATGAGCAGTTCTTC,CASSPINEQFF,-,TRBJ2-1,TRBV7-9,-
TGTGCCAGCAGACCAACTAGTGGCGGGGCCTACGAGCAGTACTTC,CASRPTSGGAYEQYF,-,TRBJ2-7,TRBV6-5,-
TGTGCCAGCAGTCCTTCCCGAGGTTGGGCTAATGAAAAACTGTTTTTT,CASSPSRGWANEKLFF,-,TRBJ1-4,TRBV27,-
TGTGCCAGCAGTCTAAGAACAGGGATTGGTGGCTACACCTTC,CASSLRTGIGGYTF,-,TRBJ1-2,TRBV27,-
TGTGCCAGCAGCCAGGTCCAGGGGGCGGTCGGAGAGACCCAGTACTTC,CASSQVQGAVGETQYF,-,TRBJ2-5,TRBV3-1/TRBV3-2,TRBD1
TGTGCCATCAGGATACTAGCGGGGGAGTACAATGAGCAGTTCTTC,CAIRILAGEYNEQFF,-,TRBJ2-1,TRBV10-3,TRBD2
TGTGCCAGCAGTGTCCTCGGTACAGAAAATGAAAAACTGTTTTTT,CASSVLGTENEKLFF,-,TRBJ1-4,TRBV25-1,-
TGCGCCAGCAGCTTGGCGGGGAACGAGCAGTACTTC,CASSLAGNEQYF,-,TRBJ2-7,TRBV5-1,-
TGTGCCAGTACCCCCTGGAGGGGAAACAATGAGCAGTTCTTC,CASTPWRGNNEQFF,-,TRBJ2-1,TRBV19,-
TGTGCCAGCAGCCTCCAAGGACTAACCACAGATACGCAGTATTTT,CASSLQGLTTDTQYF,-,TRBJ2-3,TRBV7-2,-
TGTGCCAGCAGCCAAGAAATCGGACAGAGTCTCACCGGGGAGCTGTTTTTT,CASSQEIGQSLTGELFF,-,TRBJ2-2,TRBV14,-
TGTGCCAGCAGCACTGGGACAGTGGGGAACACTGAAGCTTTCTTT,CASSTGTVGNTEAFF,-,TRBJ1-1,TRBV9,TRBD1
TGTGCCATCAGTGATAGTCGGGACAGGGATGGCTACACCTTC,CAISDSRDRDGYTF,few,TRBJ1-2,TRBV10-3,TRBD1
TGTGCCAGCAGTGGCGGGACAGAAGATTACGAGCAGTACTTC,CASSGGTEDYEQYF,-,TRBJ2-7,TRBV2,-
TGTGCCGCCGGGGGGGGACAGGGTGCGGGTATTGACTCAGGAGAGACCCAGTACTTC,CAAGGGQGAGIDSGETQYF,-,TRBJ2-5,TRBV2,-
TGTGCCAGTCGAAGCAGGGGGCCGGGAAACACCATATATTTT,CASRSRGPGNTIYF,-,TRBJ1-3,TRBV19,TRBD1
TGTGCCAGCAGTGACCCCCTCATGAGGGGGTCCTACGAGCAGTACTTC,CASSDPLMRGSYEQYF,-,TRBJ2-7,TRBV6-1,-